The sequence of this TCR beta chain was determined in a study of blood T cell repertoires in COVID-19. Clones were read by immunoSEQ multiplex PCR, and TCRdb kept only the in-frame ones, dropping some. The profile shows 110,000 to 150,000 clones, 70% to 85% of them singletons. The V gene's germline CDR1 is SGHNT and CDR2 YYREEE (reference sequence). The CDR3 covers 14 residues. J lost 1 base, V lost 2 bases, and 2 bases had no gene match. The chain employs TRBV5-4 and TRBJ1-1; 7 nucleotides line up with TRBD1. The clonotype comes from a man between 60 and 70 years old with acute or convalescent COVID-19. The specimen sequenced was peripheral blood. CDR3 amino acids: CASSLGGSNTEAFF. The DNA of the CDR3 is TGTGCCAGCAGCTTAGGGGGCTCGAACACTGAAGCTTTCTTT.